The clone carrying this T cell receptor beta chain was counted at least ten times. Its antigen is undetermined. Specified time point: newly diagnosed GD, antithyroid drugs for less than 3 months. The TCR library was made from RNA extracted from PBMCs. This specimen comes from a study of regulatory T cells in long-lasting Graves disease. Study results and limitations: New patients shared more than 750 public clonotypes, fewer than the 2,500 to 3,000 shared by persistent patients. Persistent Graves' disease cases displayed lower TCR diversity than newly diagnosed ones. Persistent disease showed a preference for TRBV28, TRBJ1-2 and TRBJ2-5.

Combining iRepertoire HTBI primers with Arm-PCR of CDR3 regions, the authors built TCR beta libraries. Per the study methods: Identified across the samples were approximately 60 TRBV segments and approximately 14 TRBJ segments. One entry per CDR3 protein, called by TCRdb with MiXCR from the multiplex PCR reads. These V and J calls originate from TCRdb's pipeline instead of the authors' own analysis. The sample contains approximately 250,000 distinct CDR3 sequences, around 17% of which appear only once. Trimming pared 1 base from V and 6 bases from J, leaving 16 bases between. The germline gives CDR1 MNHEY, CDR2 SVGEGT. The CDR3 has 16 residues.

This TCR was recovered from a female donor with Graves disease. V usage is TRBV6-2 or TRBV6-3 and J usage is TRBJ2-1, with TRBD1 as a possible D gene (6 bases). Source: peripheral blood mononuclear cells (PBMCs), taken at new diagnosis, from a patient treated with antithyroid drugs. The CDR3 nucleotides are TGTGCCAGCAGTTACTACAGGGTAATCGGTATCAATGAGCAGTTCTTC. Its protein is CASSYYRVIGINEQFF.